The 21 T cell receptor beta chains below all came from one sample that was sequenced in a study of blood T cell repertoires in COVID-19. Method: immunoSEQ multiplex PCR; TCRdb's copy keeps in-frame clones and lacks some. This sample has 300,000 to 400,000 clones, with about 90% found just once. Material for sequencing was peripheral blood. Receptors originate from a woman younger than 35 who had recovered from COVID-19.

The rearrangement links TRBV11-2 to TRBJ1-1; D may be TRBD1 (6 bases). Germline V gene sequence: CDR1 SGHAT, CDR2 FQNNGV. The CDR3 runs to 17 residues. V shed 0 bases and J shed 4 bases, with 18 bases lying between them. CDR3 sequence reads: CASSLDTGNGLGTEAFF. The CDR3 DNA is TGTGCCAGCAGCTTAGACACAGGGAATGGTTTAGGCACTGAAGCTTTCTTT.

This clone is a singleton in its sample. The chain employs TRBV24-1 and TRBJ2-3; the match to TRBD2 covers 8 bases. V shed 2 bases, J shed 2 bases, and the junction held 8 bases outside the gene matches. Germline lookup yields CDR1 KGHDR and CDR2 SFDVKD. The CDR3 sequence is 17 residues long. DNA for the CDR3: TGTGCCACCAGTGATTCTAGCCCAGCGGGAGTCACAGATACGCAGTATTTT. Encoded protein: CATSDSSPAGVTDTQYF.

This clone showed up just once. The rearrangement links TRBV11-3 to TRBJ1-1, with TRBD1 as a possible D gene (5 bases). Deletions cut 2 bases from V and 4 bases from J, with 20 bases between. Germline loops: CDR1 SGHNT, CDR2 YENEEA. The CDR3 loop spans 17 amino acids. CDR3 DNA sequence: TGTGCCAGCAGCTTAATGATGATTCCGGGGGTGAGCACTGAAGCTTTCTTT. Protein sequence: CASSLMMIPGVSTEAFF.

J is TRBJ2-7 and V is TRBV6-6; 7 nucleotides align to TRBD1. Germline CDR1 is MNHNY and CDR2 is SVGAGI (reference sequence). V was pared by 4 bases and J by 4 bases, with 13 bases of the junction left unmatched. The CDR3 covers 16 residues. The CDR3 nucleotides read TGTGCCAGCAGTTCCAACCTTCGGACAGGAGGTTACGAGCAGTACGTC. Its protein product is CASSSNLRTGGYEQYV.

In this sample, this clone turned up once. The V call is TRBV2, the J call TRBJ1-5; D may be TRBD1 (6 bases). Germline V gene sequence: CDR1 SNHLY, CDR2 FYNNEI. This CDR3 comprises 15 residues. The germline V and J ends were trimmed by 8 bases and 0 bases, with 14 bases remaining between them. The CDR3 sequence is CASGGDAYSNQPQHF. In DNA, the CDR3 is TGTGCCAGCGGGGGCGACGCTTATAGCAATCAGCCCCAGCATTTT.

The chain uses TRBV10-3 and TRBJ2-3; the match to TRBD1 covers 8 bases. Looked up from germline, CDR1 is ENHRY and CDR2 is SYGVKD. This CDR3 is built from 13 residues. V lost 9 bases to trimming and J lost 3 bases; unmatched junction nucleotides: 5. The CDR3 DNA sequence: TGTGCCATTCAGGGGGCTGAGACAGATACGCAGTATTTT. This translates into CAIQGAETDTQYF.

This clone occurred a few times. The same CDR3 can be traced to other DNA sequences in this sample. The DNA of the CDR3 is TGTGCCAGCAGGCGGGACAGTAACTATGGCTACACCTTC. Protein product: CASRRDSNYGYTF. This sequence joins TRBV2 and TRBJ1-2; 7 bases are shared with TRBD1. The CDR3 runs 13 residues. Per the germline V gene, CDR1 is SNHLY and CDR2 is FYNNEI. The V segment lost 6 bases and the J segment 1 base; nucleotides outside the gene matches: 2.

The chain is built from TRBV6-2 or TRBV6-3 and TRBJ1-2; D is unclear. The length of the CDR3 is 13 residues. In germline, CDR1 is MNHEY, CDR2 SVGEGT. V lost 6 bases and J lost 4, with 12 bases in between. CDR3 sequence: CASSREASYGYTF. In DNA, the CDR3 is TGTGCCAGCAGCCGAGAGGCCTCCTATGGCTACACCTTC.

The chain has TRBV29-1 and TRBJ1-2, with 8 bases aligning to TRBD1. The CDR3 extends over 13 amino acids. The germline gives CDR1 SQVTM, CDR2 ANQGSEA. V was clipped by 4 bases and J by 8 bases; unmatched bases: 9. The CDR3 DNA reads TGCAGCGTTGTAGGCCAGGGGGCTTGGGGCTACACCTTC. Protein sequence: CSVVGQGAWGYTF.

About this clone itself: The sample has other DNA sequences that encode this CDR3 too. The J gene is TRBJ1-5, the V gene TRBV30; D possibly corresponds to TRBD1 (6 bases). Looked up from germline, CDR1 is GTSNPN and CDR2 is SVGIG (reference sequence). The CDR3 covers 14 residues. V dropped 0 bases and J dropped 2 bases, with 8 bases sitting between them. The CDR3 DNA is TGTGCCTGGAGTGTAGGGGGGGGCAATCAGCCCCAGCATTTT. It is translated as CAWSVGGGNQPQHF.

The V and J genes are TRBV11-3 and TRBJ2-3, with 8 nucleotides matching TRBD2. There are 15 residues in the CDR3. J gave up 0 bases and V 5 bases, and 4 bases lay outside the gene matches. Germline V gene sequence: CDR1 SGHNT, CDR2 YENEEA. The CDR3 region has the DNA TGTGCCAGCAGCATCCGGACTAGCAGCACAGATACGCAGTATTTT. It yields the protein CASSIRTSSTDTQYF.

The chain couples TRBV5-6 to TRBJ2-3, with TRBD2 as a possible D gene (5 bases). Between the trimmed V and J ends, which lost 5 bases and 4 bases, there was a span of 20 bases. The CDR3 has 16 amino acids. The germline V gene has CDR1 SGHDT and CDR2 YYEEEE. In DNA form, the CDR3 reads TGTGCCAGCAGTTTCGCCCCAGCGGTCACCCCAGATACGCAGTATTTT. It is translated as CASSFAPAVTPDTQYF.

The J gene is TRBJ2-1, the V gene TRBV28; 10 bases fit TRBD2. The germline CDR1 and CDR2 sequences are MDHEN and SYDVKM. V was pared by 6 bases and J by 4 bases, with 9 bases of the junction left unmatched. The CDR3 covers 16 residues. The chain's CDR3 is CASRSGLAYRYNEQFF. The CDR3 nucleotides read TGTGCCAGCAGATCGGGACTAGCGTACCGGTACAATGAGCAGTTCTTC.

The CDR3 DNA follows: TGTGCCAGCAGTTCGGGACTAGCGGGAGTGGTCCCCTTAGATGAGCAGTTCTTC. It specifies CASSSGLAGVVPLDEQFF. The V gene is TRBV27, the J gene TRBJ2-1; 14 bases align to TRBD2. Germline V gene lookup returns CDR1 MNHEY and CDR2 SMNVEV (reference sequence). The CDR3 spans 18 residues. With 4 bases clipped from V and 8 bases from J, the junction kept 13 bases outside the gene matches.

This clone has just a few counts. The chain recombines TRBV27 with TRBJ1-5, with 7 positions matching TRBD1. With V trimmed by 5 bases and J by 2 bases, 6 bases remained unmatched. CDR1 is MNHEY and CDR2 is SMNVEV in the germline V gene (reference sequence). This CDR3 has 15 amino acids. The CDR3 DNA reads TGTGCCAGCAGTCTTACAGGGGATGGCAATCAGCCCCAGCATTTT. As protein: CASSLTGDGNQPQHF.

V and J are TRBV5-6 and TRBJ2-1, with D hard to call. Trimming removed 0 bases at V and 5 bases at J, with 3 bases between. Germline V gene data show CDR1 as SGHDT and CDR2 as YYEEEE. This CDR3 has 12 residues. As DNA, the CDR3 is TGTGCCAGCAGCTTGGTTAACAATGAGCAGTTCTTC. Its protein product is CASSLVNNEQFF.

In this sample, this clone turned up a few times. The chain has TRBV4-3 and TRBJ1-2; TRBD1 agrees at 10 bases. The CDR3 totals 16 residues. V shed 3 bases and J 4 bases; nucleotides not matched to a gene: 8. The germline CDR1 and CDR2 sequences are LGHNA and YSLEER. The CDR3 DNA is TGCGCCAGCAGCCATTCCGGGACAGGGGAATCCTATGGCTACACCTTC. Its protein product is CASSHSGTGESYGYTF.

CDR3 loop: CASSSFRGHEQYV. The CDR3 DNA reads TGTGCCAGCAGCTCTTTCAGGGGCCACGAGCAGTACGTC. J is TRBJ2-7 and V is TRBV11-2; a weak D match, TRBD1 (6 bases). Germline CDR1 reads SGHAT; CDR2 reads FQNNGV. This CDR3 spans 13 amino acids. The V end was cut by 4 bases, the J end by 5 bases, with 12 bases between.

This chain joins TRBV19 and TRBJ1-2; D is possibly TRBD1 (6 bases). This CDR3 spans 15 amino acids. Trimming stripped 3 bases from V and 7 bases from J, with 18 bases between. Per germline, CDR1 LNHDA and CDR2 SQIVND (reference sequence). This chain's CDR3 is CASSITTGRTSGYTF. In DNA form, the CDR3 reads TGTGCCAGTAGTATCACCACAGGGAGAACTAGTGGCTACACCTTC.

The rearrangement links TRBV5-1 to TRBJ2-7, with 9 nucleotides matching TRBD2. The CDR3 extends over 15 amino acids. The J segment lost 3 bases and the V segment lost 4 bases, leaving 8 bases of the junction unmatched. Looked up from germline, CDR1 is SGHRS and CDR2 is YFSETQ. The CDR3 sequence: CASSLGTSSDYEQYV. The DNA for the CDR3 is TGCGCCAGCAGCCTAGGGACTAGCAGTGACTACGAGCAGTACGTC.

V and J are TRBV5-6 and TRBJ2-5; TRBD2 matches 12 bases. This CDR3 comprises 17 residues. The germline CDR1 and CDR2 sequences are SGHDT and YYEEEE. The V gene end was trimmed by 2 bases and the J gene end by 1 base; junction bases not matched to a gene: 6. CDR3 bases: TGTGCCAGCAGCTTTAGAACTAGCGGGAGGCGCCAAGAGACCCAGTACTTC. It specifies CASSFRTSGRRQETQYF.